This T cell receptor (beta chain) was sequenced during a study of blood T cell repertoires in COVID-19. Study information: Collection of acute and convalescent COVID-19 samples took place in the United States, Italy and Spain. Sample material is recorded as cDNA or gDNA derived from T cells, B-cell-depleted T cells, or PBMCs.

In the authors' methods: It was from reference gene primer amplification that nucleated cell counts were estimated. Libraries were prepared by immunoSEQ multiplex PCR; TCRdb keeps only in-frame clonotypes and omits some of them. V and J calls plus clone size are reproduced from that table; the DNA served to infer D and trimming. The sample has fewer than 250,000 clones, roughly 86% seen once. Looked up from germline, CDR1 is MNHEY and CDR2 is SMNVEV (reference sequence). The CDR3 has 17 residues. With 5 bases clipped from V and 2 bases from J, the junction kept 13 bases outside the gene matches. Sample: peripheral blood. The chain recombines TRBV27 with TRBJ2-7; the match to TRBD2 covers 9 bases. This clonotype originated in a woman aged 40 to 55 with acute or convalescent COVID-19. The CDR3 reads CASSPLGVAGATYEQYF. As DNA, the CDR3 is TGTGCCAGCAGTCCCCTCGGGGTAGCGGGGGCTACCTACGAGCAGTACTTC.